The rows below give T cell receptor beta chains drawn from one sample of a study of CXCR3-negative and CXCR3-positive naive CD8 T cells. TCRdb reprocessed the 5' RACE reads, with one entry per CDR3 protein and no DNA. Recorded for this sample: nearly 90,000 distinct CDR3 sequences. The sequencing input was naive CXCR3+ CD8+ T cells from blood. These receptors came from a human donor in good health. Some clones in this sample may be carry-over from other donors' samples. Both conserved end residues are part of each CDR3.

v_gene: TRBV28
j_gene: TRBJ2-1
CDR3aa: CASSSIRSGQIYNEQFF

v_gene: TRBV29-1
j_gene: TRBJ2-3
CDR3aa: CSVAGADTQYF

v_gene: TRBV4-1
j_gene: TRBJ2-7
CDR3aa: CASSQVILAGDLTYEQYF

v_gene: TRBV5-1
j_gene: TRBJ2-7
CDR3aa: CASSYFREEQYF

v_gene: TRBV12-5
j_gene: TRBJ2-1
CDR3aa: CASGLSSYGEQFF

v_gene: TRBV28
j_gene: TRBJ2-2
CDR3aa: CASSFLAGGQDTGELFF

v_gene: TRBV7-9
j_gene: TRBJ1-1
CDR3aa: CASSLSTGGNTEAFF

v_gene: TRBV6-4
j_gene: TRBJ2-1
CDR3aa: CASSDSPGLAGLRGEQFF

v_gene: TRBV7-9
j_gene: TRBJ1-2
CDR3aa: CASSRSDGYTF

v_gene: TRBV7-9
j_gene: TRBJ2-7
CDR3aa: CASSWETSGEQYF

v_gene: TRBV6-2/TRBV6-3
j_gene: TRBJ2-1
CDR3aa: CASRGLSYNEQFF

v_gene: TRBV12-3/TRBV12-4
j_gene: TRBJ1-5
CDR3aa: CASSSFGMTWDQPQHF

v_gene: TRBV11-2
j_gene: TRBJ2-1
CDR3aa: CASSLGDREYDEQFF

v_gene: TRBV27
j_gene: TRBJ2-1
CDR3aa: CASSSPANEQFF

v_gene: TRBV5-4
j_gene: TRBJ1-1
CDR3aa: CASSTPTEAFF

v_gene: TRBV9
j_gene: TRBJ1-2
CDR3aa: CASSASGDYGYTF

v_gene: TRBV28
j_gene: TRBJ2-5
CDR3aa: CASSLQTGGLQETQYF

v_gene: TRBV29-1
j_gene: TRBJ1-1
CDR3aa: CSVPMNTEAFF

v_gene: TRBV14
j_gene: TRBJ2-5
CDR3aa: CASSTPTGFETQYF

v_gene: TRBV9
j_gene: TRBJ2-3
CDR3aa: CASSVSLAASTDTQYF

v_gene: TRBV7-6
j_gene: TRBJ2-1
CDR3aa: CASSLVAAHNEQFF

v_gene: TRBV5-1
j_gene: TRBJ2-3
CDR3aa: CASSFPPWGDTQYF

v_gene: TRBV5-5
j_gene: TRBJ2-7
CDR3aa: CASSFHPSYEQYF

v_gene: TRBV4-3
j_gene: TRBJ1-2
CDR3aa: CASSQVRRGYRGDYGYTF

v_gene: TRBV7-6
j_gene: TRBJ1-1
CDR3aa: CASSLGLGTTEAFF

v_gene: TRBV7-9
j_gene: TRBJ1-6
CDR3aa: CASSNPGGPPLHF

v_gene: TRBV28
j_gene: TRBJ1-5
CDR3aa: CASSSTGYYDQPQHF

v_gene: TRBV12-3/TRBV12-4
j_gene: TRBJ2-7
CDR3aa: CASSSRTVASYEQYF

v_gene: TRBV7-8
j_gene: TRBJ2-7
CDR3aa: CASSLTSAYEQYF

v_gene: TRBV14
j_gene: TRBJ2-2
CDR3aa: CASSQEGQGANTGELFF

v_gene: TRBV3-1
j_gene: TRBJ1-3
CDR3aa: CASSRDGYSGNTIYF

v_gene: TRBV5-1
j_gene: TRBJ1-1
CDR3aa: CASSFTGSTEAFF

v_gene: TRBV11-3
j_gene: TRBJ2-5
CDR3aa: CASSPRDSQETQYF

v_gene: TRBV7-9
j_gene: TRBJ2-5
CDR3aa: CASSPDRGETQYF

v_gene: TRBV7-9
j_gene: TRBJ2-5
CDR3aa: CASSPDYHQETQYF

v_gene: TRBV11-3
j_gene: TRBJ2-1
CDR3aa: CASSSQRNEQFF

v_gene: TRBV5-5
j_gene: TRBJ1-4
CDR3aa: CASSLGWGYEKLFF

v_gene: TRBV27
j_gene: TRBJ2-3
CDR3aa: CASSFKTTQYF

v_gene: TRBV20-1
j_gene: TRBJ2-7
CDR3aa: CSIPPGDHEQYF

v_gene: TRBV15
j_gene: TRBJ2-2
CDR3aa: CATSSKNMALFF

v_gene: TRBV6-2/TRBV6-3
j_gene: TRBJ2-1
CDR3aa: CASSLGLAGVSYNEQFF

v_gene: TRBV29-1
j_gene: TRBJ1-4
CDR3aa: CSVVPRGSEKLFF

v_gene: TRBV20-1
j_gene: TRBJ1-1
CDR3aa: CSARGTVRGYTEAFF